Presented here are 18 T cell receptor beta chains from one specimen sequenced in a study of naive and memory T cell subsets. General study findings and limits: A few larger clonotypes appeared in naive repertoires, especially CD8, possibly memory cells re-expressing CD45RA.

What these receptors recognize is not known. Two oligonucleotides, mixed equimolar, formed the beta constant-region primer covering TRBC1 and TRBC2. Nested alpha and beta constant-region primers with the SP2 primer drove four PCR rounds on ligated cDNA. TCRdb used MiXCR to reprocess the UMI-ligation and nested PCR reads, holding one entry per CDR3 protein. The profile shows around 93,000 distinct CDR3 sequences, about 11% of them singletons. The material sequenced was naive CD4+ T cells from blood. The receptor source for this set is a human donor in good health.

This clonotype was picked up a small number of times. V is TRBV7-9 and J is TRBJ2-5; D possibly corresponds to TRBD1 (5 bases). Trimming took 0 bases from V and 4 from J, leaving 6 bases between them. The CDR3 is made up of 13 amino acids. Germline V gene sequence: CDR1 SEHNR, CDR2 FQNEAQ (reference sequence). The chain's CDR3 is CASSLAGPETQYF. The CDR3 nucleotides are TGTGCCAGCAGCTTAGCGGGGCCAGAGACCCAGTACTTC.

This clonotype was seen more than once but under ten times. The rearrangement joins TRBV7-8 to TRBJ2-1, with unresolved D. This CDR3 spans 15 amino acids. The V end was cut by 4 bases, the J end by 0 bases, with 10 bases between. CDR1 and CDR2 (germline): SGHVS, FQNEAQ. The CDR3 bases are TGTGCCAGCAGCTATATTAGAATCTCCTACAATGAGCAGTTCTTC. It translates to CASSYIRISYNEQFF.

The CDR3 DNA reads TGTGCCAGCAGCTCATCCGGACTAGCGAGGCAAGAGACCCAGTACTTC. As protein: CASSSSGLARQETQYF. The chain has TRBV7-8 and TRBJ2-5; 9 bases are shared with TRBD2. The CDR3 length is 16 residues. J was trimmed by 2 bases and V by 4 bases; bases with no gene match: 8. Germline CDR1 SGHVS, CDR2 FQNEAQ.

The chain carries TRBV20-1 and TRBJ2-1, with 13 nucleotides matching TRBD2. This CDR3 has 14 amino acids. Looked up from germline, CDR1 is DFQATT and CDR2 is SNEGSKA (reference sequence). With V trimmed by 6 bases and J by 8 bases, 7 bases remained unmatched. The CDR3 nucleotides read TGCAGTGCAACGACTAGCGGGAGGATCTATGAGCAGTTCTTC. It translates to CSATTSGRIYEQFF.

The rearrangement joins TRBV28 to TRBJ2-7; 7 nucleotides match TRBD1. Trimming removed 5 bases from V and 2 bases from J; junction bases left unmatched: 12. This CDR3 comprises 16 residues. CDR1 and CDR2 from the germline V gene are MDHEN and SYDVKM. The CDR3 bases are TGTGCCAGCAGTAGACATACGGGACAGTTAACCTACGAGCAGTACTTC. Translating it yields CASSRHTGQLTYEQYF.

This clonotype came up a few times. This chain uses TRBV3-1 with TRBJ1-1; D is uncertain. V shed 1 base and J shed 0 bases, with 6 bases lying between them. CDR1 is LGHDT, CDR2 YNNKEL, per germline (reference sequence). CDR3 length: 14 residues. CDR3 loop: CASSQGILNTEAFF. As DNA, the CDR3 is TGTGCCAGCAGCCAAGGGATATTGAACACTGAAGCTTTCTTT. Filled out from reference TRBV3-1 and TRBJ1-1, the complete variable domain reads DTAVSQTPKYLVTQMGNDKSIKCEQNLGHDTMYWYKQDSKKFLKIMFSYNNKELIINETVPNRFSPKSPDKAHLNLHINSLELGDSAVYFCASSQGILNTEAFFGQGTRLTVV.

This clonotype was detected ten times or more. The rearrangement uses TRBV12-3 or TRBV12-4 and TRBJ1-1, with D unclear. The V end lost 6 bases, the J end lost 1 base, and 9 bases lay between the germline ends. The CDR3 has 13 amino acids. The CDR3 DNA reads TGTGCCAGCAGGATCCTCGGGAACACTGAAGCTTTCTTT. Protein sequence: CASRILGNTEAFF.

The genes are TRBV7-2 and TRBJ1-3; D unclear. V was clipped by 1 base and J by 2 bases, with 6 bases between them. The germline V gene has CDR1 SGHTA and CDR2 FQGNSA. This CDR3 is 14 amino acids long. CDR3 sequence: CASSLDSPGNTIYF. The CDR3 DNA follows: TGTGCCAGCAGCTTAGACAGCCCTGGAAACACCATATATTTT.

This clonotype was detected only once. The chain joins TRBV7-9 to TRBJ1-2; no definite D call. CDR3 length equals 15 residues. V lost 0 bases, J lost 7 bases, and 15 bases lay in between. Germline CDR1 and CDR2: SEHNR and FQNEAQ (reference sequence). In nucleotides, the CDR3 is TGTGCCAGCAGCTTAGCAGGAGCCCTCTTTGTTGGCTACACCTTC. Translating gives CASSLAGALFVGYTF.

This clonotype was picked up a small number of times. V is TRBV6-6 and J is TRBJ1-2, with TRBD1 identical over 9 bases. In germline, CDR1 is MNHNY, CDR2 SVGAGI (reference sequence). CDR3 length: 13 residues. With V trimmed by 7 bases and J by 7 bases, 7 bases remained unmatched. Here the CDR3 DNA reads TGTGCCAGCAAGACAGGGGGAGGTTTTGGCTACACCTTC. Amino acid sequence: CASKTGGGFGYTF.

In its sample, this clonotype was seen many times. This rearrangement joins TRBV12-3 or TRBV12-4 to TRBJ2-1, with D tentatively TRBD2 (5 bases). The CDR3 extends over 13 amino acids. Between the trimmed V and J ends, which lost 1 base and 7 bases, there was a span of 8 bases. The CDR3 DNA follows: TGTGCCAGCAGTTTAGGTTCGGGGAATGAGCAGTTCTTC. Translating it yields CASSLGSGNEQFF.

This clonotype is a singleton in its sample. The conserved final phenylalanine or tryptophan is absent from the CDR3, which likely points to a read error. The V and J genes are TRBV6-2 or TRBV6-3 and TRBJ2-7; D is tentatively TRBD1 or TRBD2 (5 bases each). CDR3 length: 15 residues. The V and J ends lost 0 bases and 3 bases respectively, with 12 bases between them. The germline V gene encodes CDR1 MNHEY and CDR2 SVGEGT. CDR3 sequence (DNA): TGTGCCAGCAGTTACTCGAGGGCGCAGGGCTACGAGCAGTACCTC. It translates to CASSYSRAQGYEQYL.

For this clonotype: It may be a read error: a sequence one base away is much more abundant. This chain joins TRBV10-2 and TRBJ2-1; 14 nucleotides match TRBD2. CDR3 size: 16 residues. V lost 10 bases and J lost 6; bases outside the gene matches: 11. CDR1 and CDR2 (germline): WSHSY, SAAADI. The CDR3 DNA reads TGCGCCAACGGGACTAGCGGGAGAAAGGGGAGCAATGAGCAGTTCTTC. Encoded protein: CANGTSGRKGSNEQFF.

This clonotype was seen ten or more times. The chain combines TRBV7-2 with TRBJ2-1, with TRBD2 as a possible D gene (6 bases). CDR3 length: 14 residues. In germline, CDR1 is SGHTA, CDR2 FQGNSA. V gave up 4 bases and J gave up 7 bases, with 14 bases separating them. CDR3 DNA sequence: TGTGCCAGCAGCTCCAGACTAGTTGGGAATGAGCAGTTCTTC. Encoded protein: CASSSRLVGNEQFF.

This clonotype appeared a few times. The rearrangement uses TRBV20-1 and TRBJ1-4, with no clear D. The ends were cut back, 4 bases at V and 0 bases at J, with 6 bases in the middle. This CDR3 has 13 amino acids. Germline CDR1 reads DFQATT; CDR2 reads SNEGSKA (reference sequence). CDR3 DNA: TGCAGTGCTATCAGAACAACTAATGAAAAACTGTTTTTT. Its protein is CSAIRTTNEKLFF.

In this sample, this clonotype turned up a few times. The chain links TRBV2 to TRBJ2-1, with 8 bases lining up with TRBD2. This CDR3 region has 15 residues. Per germline, CDR1 SNHLY and CDR2 FYNNEI. Losses at the gene ends were 5 bases for V and 8 bases for J; bases not matched to a gene: 11. The CDR3 loop is CASSTLTGGPHEQFF. The CDR3 region has the DNA TGTGCCAGCAGTACCCTTACGGGGGGGCCTCATGAGCAGTTCTTC.

The CDR3 here is CASSDRTGSGNTIYF. Here the CDR3 DNA reads TGTGCCAGCAGTGACCGGACAGGGTCTGGAAACACCATATATTTT. This chain links TRBV25-1 with TRBJ1-3; 8 nucleotides agree with TRBD1. CDR1 and CDR2 from the germline V gene are MGHDK and SYGVNS. J lost 1 base, V lost 3 bases, and 2 bases had no gene match. The CDR3 has 15 residues.

The chain carries TRBV19 and TRBJ1-2, with 7 nucleotides matching TRBD1. The J segment lost 0 bases and the V segment lost 3 bases, leaving 4 bases of the junction unmatched. The length of the CDR3 is 15 residues. Germline V gene data show CDR1 as LNHDA and CDR2 as SQIVND (reference sequence). CDR3 nucleotides: TGTGCCAGTAGTATCAGGGGACAGACTAACTATGGCTACACCTTC. Translating it yields CASSIRGQTNYGYTF.